The 27 T cell receptor beta chains below all came from one sample that was sequenced in a study of blood T cell repertoires in COVID-19. Sequencing was performed with immunoSEQ multiplex PCR; in TCRdb, only in-frame clones are kept and a portion is missing. The sample carries roughly 250,000 clones, approximately 82% recorded once. Sequences were obtained from peripheral blood. The receptors originated from a woman older than 75 with acute or convalescent COVID-19.

This chain links TRBV5-1 with TRBJ2-2, with TRBD2 identical over 9 bases. The V segment lost 4 bases and the J segment 6 bases; nucleotides outside the gene matches: 7. Per the germline V gene, CDR1 is SGHRS and CDR2 is YFSETQ. There are 15 residues in the CDR3. The CDR3 sequence is CASSRLAGASGELFF. Written as DNA, the CDR3 is TGCGCCAGCAGCCGATTAGCGGGAGCGTCCGGGGAGCTGTTTTTT.

A few counts support this clone. The chain recombines TRBV7-9 with TRBJ2-3, with D tentatively TRBD2 (7 bases). Trimming left V 7 bases short and J 2 bases short, with 16 bases between. CDR1 is SEHNR and CDR2 is FQNEAQ in the germline V gene (reference sequence). The CDR3 length is 15 residues. In DNA form, the CDR3 reads TGTGCCAGCACCACCACAGGGAGGGACACAGATACGCAGTATTTT. It specifies CASTTTGRDTDTQYF.

The V gene is TRBV5-1, the J gene TRBJ1-4, with 9 bases matching TRBD1. Per germline, CDR1 SGHRS and CDR2 YFSETQ. V shed 0 bases and J 8 bases; nucleotides not matched to a gene: 8. There are 16 residues in the CDR3. Here the CDR3 DNA reads TGCGCCAGCAGCTTGGCCGTCGGGACAGGGTCAGAAAAACTGTTTTTT. It translates to CASSLAVGTGSEKLFF.

The J gene is TRBJ2-4, the V gene TRBV7-2; D might be TRBD2 (6 bases). Germline V gene sequence: CDR1 SGHTA, CDR2 FQGNSA. The CDR3 extends over 16 amino acids. The germline V and J ends were trimmed by 5 bases and 9 bases, with 23 bases remaining between them. This chain's CDR3 is CASSLQAGTPGSIQYF. The CDR3 DNA reads as TGTGCCAGCAGCCTACAAGCCGGGACCCCCGGGAGCATTCAGTACTTC. Full variable domain (outside the CDR3, taken from reference TRBV7-2 and TRBJ2-4): GAGVSQSPSNKVTEKGKDVELRCDPISGHTALYWYRQSLGQGLEFLIYFQGNSAPDKSGLPSDRFSAERTGGSVSTLTIQRTQQEDSAVYLCASSLQAGTPGSIQYFGAGTRLSVL.

As to this clone: This CDR3 is also generated by other DNA sequences in the sample. The chain employs TRBV5-1 and TRBJ1-4; TRBD1 agrees at 11 bases. This CDR3 is built from 14 residues. J lost 7 bases, V lost 4 bases, and 3 bases had no gene match. Germline V gives CDR1 SGHRS, CDR2 YFSETQ. The CDR3 is CASSLGQGAEKLFF. The CDR3 DNA is TGCGCCAGCAGCCTCGGACAGGGGGCTGAAAAACTGTTTTTT.

The chain combines TRBV2 with TRBJ2-1; maybe TRBD1 (5 bases). This CDR3 has 14 amino acids. V gave up 6 bases and J gave up 4 bases, with 13 bases separating them. Germline CDR1 is SNHLY and CDR2 is FYNNEI. The CDR3 protein is CASRAGQGYNEQFF. In DNA form, the CDR3 reads TGTGCCAGCAGGGCTGGGCAGGGTTACAATGAGCAGTTCTTC.

This clone showed up just once. The chain combines TRBV7-3 with TRBJ2-3, with 10 bases lining up with TRBD2. The germline CDR1 and CDR2 sequences are SGHTA and FQGTGA. The V and J ends lost 8 bases and 1 base, in that order; junction bases with no gene match: 6. The CDR3 loop spans 15 amino acids. The CDR3 sequence is CASGLAGGRTDTQYF. CDR3 DNA: TGTGCCAGCGGATTAGCGGGGGGCCGCACAGATACGCAGTATTTT. Supplemented by reference TRBV7-3 and TRBJ2-3, the full variable domain reads GAGVSQTPSNKVTEKGKYVELRCDPISGHTALYWYRQSLGQGPEFLIYFQGTGAADDSGLPNDRFFAVRPEGSVSTLKIQRTERGDSAVYLCASGLAGGRTDTQYFGPGTRLTVL.

The V and J genes are TRBV15 and TRBJ2-1; TRBD1 agrees at 8 bases. Germline CDR1 is LNHNV and CDR2 is YYDKDF (reference sequence). The CDR3 extends over 18 amino acids. Germline trimming cut 0 bases from V and 7 bases from J; bases unmatched to any gene: 14. DNA for the CDR3: TGTGCCACCAGCAGAGATACGGCAGGGGGCGCCGGTAGGAATGAGCAGTTCTTC. This sequence encodes CATSRDTAGGAGRNEQFF.

This clone was observed a handful of times. The rearrangement links TRBV3-1 (or the pseudogene TRBV3-2) to TRBJ2-1, with 10 bases lining up with TRBD1. CDR1 and CDR2 from the germline V gene are LGHDT and YNNKEL (reference sequence). This CDR3 contains 20 residues. The V and J ends lost 6 bases and 7 bases, in that order; junction bases with no gene match: 24. The CDR3 sequence is CASRPSQQTSRDRGGNEQFF. For the CDR3, the DNA is TGTGCCAGCAGACCATCTCAACAGACAAGCCGGGACAGGGGAGGGAATGAGCAGTTCTTC.

The chain has TRBV19 and TRBJ2-1; 7 bases line up with TRBD1. The CDR3 extends over 15 amino acids. With 7 bases clipped from V and 0 bases from J, the junction kept 6 bases outside the gene matches. Germline V gives CDR1 LNHDA, CDR2 SQIVND (reference sequence). The CDR3 spells CASKGGTSSYNEQFF. The CDR3, as DNA: TGTGCCAGTAAAGGGGGCACCAGCTCCTACAATGAGCAGTTCTTC.

The CDR3 here is CASSQVTGGEGYTF. As DNA, the CDR3 is TGTGCCAGCAGCCAGGTTACAGGGGGCGAGGGCTACACCTTC. The chain employs TRBV4-2 and TRBJ1-2; 9 positions match TRBD1. The CDR3 spans 14 residues. Germline CDR1 is LGHNA and CDR2 is YNFKEQ. The V and J ends lost 3 bases and 8 bases, in that order; junction bases with no gene match: 7.

V usage is TRBV27 and J usage is TRBJ1-4; TRBD1 matches 7 bases. The CDR3 extends over 15 amino acids. Germline CDR1 reads MNHEY; CDR2 reads SMNVEV (reference sequence). V was pared by 6 bases and J by 7 bases, with 11 bases of the junction left unmatched. The chain's CDR3 is CASSLRNRGTEKLFF. CDR3 in DNA: TGTGCCAGCAGCCTTCGGAACAGGGGAACTGAAAAACTGTTTTTT.

The V gene is TRBV12-3 or TRBV12-4, the J gene TRBJ2-1, with D possibly being TRBD2 (5 bases). This CDR3 contains 13 residues. V dropped 3 bases and J dropped 6 bases, with 9 bases sitting between them. The CDR3 coding sequence is TGTGCCAGCAGTTTTCGGGGTTCCAATGAGCAGTTCTTC. Its translation: CASSFRGSNEQFF.

The chain is built from TRBV10-3 and TRBJ2-2; 9 bases map to TRBD2. After removal of 1 base from V and 2 bases from J, the junction contained 2 bases not matched to a gene. Looked up from germline, CDR1 is ENHRY and CDR2 is SYGVKD. CDR3 length: 16 residues. The CDR3 is CAISEWGLANTGELFF. The CDR3 nucleotides read TGTGCCATCAGTGAGTGGGGACTAGCAAACACCGGGGAGCTGTTTTTT.

This chain links TRBV18 with TRBJ1-4; TRBD1 matches 7 bases. CDR1 is KGHSH and CDR2 is LQKENI in the germline V gene. The CDR3 contains 15 residues. The J segment lost 5 bases and the V segment lost 5 bases, leaving 8 bases of the junction unmatched. CDR3 in DNA: TGTGCCAGCTCATTCTCCGGGACAGTCAATGAAAAACTGTTTTTT. Amino acids: CASSFSGTVNEKLFF.

The rearrangement uses TRBV28 and TRBJ1-3, with 8 bases lining up with TRBD1. This CDR3 region has 15 residues. CDR1 MDHEN and CDR2 SYDVKM come from the germline V gene. With V trimmed by 3 bases and J by 3 bases, 4 bases remained unmatched. CDR3 residues: CASSFLTGGGNTIYF. CDR3 nucleotide sequence: TGTGCCAGCAGTTTCCTCACAGGGGGTGGAAACACCATATATTTT.

The chain couples TRBV11-2 to TRBJ2-1; TRBD2 matches 12 bases. V shed 0 bases and J 7 bases; nucleotides not matched to a gene: 7. There are 17 residues in the CDR3. Germline CDR1 is SGHAT and CDR2 is FQNNGV. CDR3 DNA: TGTGCCAGCAGCTTAGAGGTCGCTAGCGGGAGGGCTAATGAGCAGTTCTTC. Encoded protein: CASSLEVASGRANEQFF.

The chain joins TRBV5-1 to TRBJ2-5, with 8 bases identical to TRBD1. From germline, CDR1 is SGHRS and CDR2 YFSETQ. The CDR3 length is 13 residues. The CDR3 DNA sequence: TGCGCGTCGGCCAGGGGGCTTGGAGAGACCCAGTACTTC. Translating gives CASARGLGETQYF.

The chain couples TRBV15 to TRBJ1-2; D is unclear. V lost 3 bases and J 3 bases, leaving 17 bases between the germline ends. The CDR3 is 16 amino acids. Germline V lookup: CDR1 LNHNV, CDR2 YYDKDF (reference sequence). The CDR3 DNA reads as TGTGCCACCAGCAGGGACGGAAGAGGGAGAGACTATGGCTACACCTTC. This sequence encodes CATSRDGRGRDYGYTF.

CDR3 DNA sequence: TGTGCCAGCAGTCAACCTCCATCAGCCCAGCATTTT. Translated, it gives CASSQPPSAQHF. V is TRBV2 and J is TRBJ1-5, with D unclear. Germline V gene lookup returns CDR1 SNHLY and CDR2 FYNNEI. Between the trimmed V and J ends, which lost 5 bases and 11 bases, there was a span of 13 bases. The CDR3 has 12 amino acids.

This chain connects TRBV5-1 to TRBJ1-4; possibly TRBD1 for D (5 bases). V was cut by 5 bases and J by 2 bases, with 13 bases left in between. Looked up from germline, CDR1 is SGHRS and CDR2 is YFSETQ. CDR3 length equals 15 residues. The CDR3 DNA follows: TGCGCCAGCAGTCGTGCAGGGAATACTAATGAAAAACTGTTTTTT. Residues: CASSRAGNTNEKLFF. Drawing the rest from reference TRBV5-1 and TRBJ1-4, the complete variable domain is KAGVTQTPRYLIKTRGQQVTLSCSPISGHRSVSWYQQTPGQGLQFLFEYFSETQRNKGNFPGRFSGRQFSNSRSEMNVSTLELGDSALYLCASSRAGNTNEKLFFGSGTQLSVL.

This clone has only one observation. The gene calls are TRBV15 and TRBJ1-2; D possibly corresponds to TRBD1 (5 bases). This CDR3 region has 12 residues. Germline CDR1 and CDR2: LNHNV and YYDKDF (reference sequence). Deletions cut 0 bases from V and 7 bases from J, with 6 bases between. CDR3 DNA: TGTGCCACCAGCAGAGATCAGGGTGGCTACACCTTC. As protein: CATSRDQGGYTF.

CDR3 bases: TGTGCCAGCAGCCCCTCAGCGGGGCTTAGCACAGATACGCAGTATTTT. The encoded protein is CASSPSAGLSTDTQYF. The V gene is TRBV7-2, the J gene TRBJ2-3; TRBD2 matches at 7 bases. Germline V gene data show CDR1 as SGHTA and CDR2 as FQGNSA. The ends lost 5 bases at V and 0 bases at J; junction bases unmatched: 8. The CDR3 spans 16 residues.

In this sample, this clone turned up once. The chain links TRBV2 to TRBJ2-3, with a possible D match to TRBD2 (7 bases). Per the germline V gene, CDR1 is SNHLY and CDR2 is FYNNEI. The CDR3 totals 17 residues. The V gene lost 2 bases and the J gene lost 7 bases, with 22 bases spanning the gap. For the CDR3, the DNA is TGTGCCAGCAGTGAAAAAGTTAGGAAGGGGGGGCGGAATACGCAGTATTTT. This codes for CASSEKVRKGGRNTQYF.

This clone appeared a few times. The chain has TRBV5-6 and TRBJ1-6; no definite D call. Germline CDR1 is SGHDT and CDR2 is YYEEEE. This CDR3 has 15 amino acids. Trimming pared 0 bases from V and 0 bases from J, leaving 4 bases between. The CDR3 sequence is CASSLGASYNSPLHF. Here the CDR3 DNA reads TGTGCCAGCAGCTTGGGGGCCTCCTATAATTCACCCCTCCACTTT.

The chain links TRBV12-3 or TRBV12-4 to TRBJ2-1, with a tentative D call TRBD1 (5 bases). Trimming took off 2 bases at V and 15 bases at J, with 17 bases between the two ends. This CDR3 is 13 amino acids long. The CDR3 nucleotides are TGTGCCAGCAGTTTATCGAATCGGATTCAGGGGTTCTTC. Translation gives CASSLSNRIQGFF.

The rearrangement links TRBV7-9 to TRBJ2-5; 8 bases line up with TRBD1. The CDR3 is 14 residues long. Trimming at V came to 1 base and at J to 5 bases, leaving 3 bases not matched to a gene. CDR1 is SEHNR and CDR2 is FQNEAQ in the germline V gene (reference sequence). The CDR3 DNA reads TGTGCCAGCAGCTTAGGACAGGGGAAGGAGACCCAGTACTTC. Protein sequence: CASSLGQGKETQYF.